Included here is one T cell receptor (beta chain) sequence, with context. Its antigen remains unidentified. Base quality data are lacking; no much larger clone is found one base away. The data were obtained in a study of radiotherapy plus CTLA-4 blockade in lung cancer (dated by TCRdb to 2016 to 2018). In the study overall: Among enrolled patients, approximately 19% had an objective response and roughly 30% reached disease control. Findings and caveats that apply to the study as a whole: After treatment with radiotherapy and ipilimumab, TCR clones that originated in tumors expanded in peripheral blood. Early dynamic changes in blood T cell clones, together with increased serum interferon-beta after radiation, were reported as the strongest predictors of response.

The study evaluated CTLA-4 blockade (ipilimumab) given together with focal radiation therapy in patients who had chemo-refractory metastatic non-small-cell lung cancer. The library was prepared using the immunoSEQ multiplex PCR assay. The source is immuneACCESS, and TCRdb retained only in-frame sequences with V and J called. Part of the clones is not carried over; for the studies checked, unresolved V genes explain less than half of this, and the remainder is unexplained. This sample gives about 49,000 clones in total; roughly 85% of them show up just once. The top ten clones comprise about a quarter of the sample. The V end loses 0 bases and the J end loses 3 bases, and a stretch of 9 bases separates them. CDR1 and CDR2 (LNHNV, YYDKDF) derive from the germline V gene (reference sequence). From its cysteine to its phenylalanine, the CDR3 spans 15 amino acids. CDR3 DNA is the only sequence kept; it has 45 bases, read in frame from the first base.

Sample: peripheral blood, taken from a patient treated with radiotherapy plus ipilimumab. The chain is encoded by TRBV15 joined to TRBJ1-5, with TRBD1 perhaps the D gene, on 6 matching bases. The sequence was collected from a human donor with non-small cell lung cancer whose response to radiotherapy plus ipilimumab could not be evaluated. The DNA is TGTGCCACCAGCAGAGATGGGGACACCAATCAGCCCCAGCATTTT. Translated, this gives CATSRDGDTNQPQHF.